Listed below are T cell receptor beta chains from one sample, sequenced in a study of cytomegalovirus exposure and HLA in healthy donors. Using immunoSEQ multiplex PCR, the repertoire was profiled, and TCRdb retains in-frame clones only, with some absent. The sample gives about 270,000 clones, approximately 70% of which show up once; over 2% is in the top ten. Sample: PBMCs. These receptors were obtained from a female donor in good health and CMV-seronegative. The conserved cysteine and the conserved F or W are not part of the CDR3 here. Fields, in order: J gene, V gene, CDR3 protein.

j_gene: TRBJ2-3
v_gene: TRBV5-5
CDR3aa: ASSLGLAPSSDTQY

j_gene: TRBJ2-1
v_gene: TRBV2
CDR3aa: ASSTYNEQF

j_gene: TRBJ1-2
v_gene: TRBV6-5
CDR3aa: ASSYRRGYGYT

j_gene: TRBJ2-7
v_gene: TRBV4-2
CDR3aa: ASSQSSTELHSYEQY

j_gene: TRBJ2-2
v_gene: TRBV7-3
CDR3aa: ASGTGGAGELF

j_gene: TRBJ1-5
v_gene: TRBV19
CDR3aa: ASRRTGENQPQH

j_gene: TRBJ2-5
v_gene: TRBV7-7
CDR3aa: ASSQEGTQY

j_gene: TRBJ2-1
v_gene: TRBV6-1
CDR3aa: ASSFFGEQF

j_gene: TRBJ1-2
v_gene: TRBV29-1
CDR3aa: SVEVRIGYT

j_gene: TRBJ1-5
v_gene: TRBV5-6
CDR3aa: ASSSIRGIQPQH

j_gene: TRBJ2-7
v_gene: TRBV5-1
CDR3aa: ASRFDSYEQY

j_gene: TRBJ2-6
v_gene: TRBV12-5
CDR3aa: ASGLSGSGANVLT

j_gene: TRBJ1-2
v_gene: TRBV6-6
CDR3aa: ASSYGTGGSGYT

j_gene: TRBJ2-1
v_gene: TRBV6-5
CDR3aa: ASSYSSSGGEQF

j_gene: TRBJ2-1
v_gene: TRBV7-9
CDR3aa: ASSLRPTSGASYNEQF

j_gene: TRBJ2-6
v_gene: TRBV28
CDR3aa: ASSGEGRANVLT

j_gene: TRBJ2-7
v_gene: TRBV29-1
CDR3aa: SVSHGTGTYEQY

j_gene: TRBJ2-7
v_gene: TRBV10-3
CDR3aa: AISELARRPGSYEQY

j_gene: TRBJ2-7
v_gene: TRBV27
CDR3aa: ASSLSADGTYEQY

j_gene: TRBJ2-1
v_gene: TRBV28
CDR3aa: ASTLLQAPEQF

j_gene: TRBJ1-1
v_gene: TRBV5-4
CDR3aa: ASGFLPGNTEAF

j_gene: TRBJ2-5
v_gene: TRBV7-9
CDR3aa: ASSARLAGGETQY

j_gene: TRBJ1-1
v_gene: TRBV6-6
CDR3aa: ASSYSLWQVNTEAF

j_gene: TRBJ2-6
v_gene: TRBV9
CDR3aa: ASTKGGQYSGANVLT

j_gene: TRBJ2-2
v_gene: TRBV6-1
CDR3aa: ASSGWTGGSTGELF

j_gene: TRBJ2-5
v_gene: TRBV6-1
CDR3aa: ASSRPQSGLETRY

j_gene: TRBJ1-4
v_gene: TRBV28
CDR3aa: ASSGPGRAGGLF

j_gene: TRBJ2-3
v_gene: TRBV19
CDR3aa: ASSDRDWASDTQY

j_gene: TRBJ1-5
v_gene: TRBV28
CDR3aa: ASSSTRVTGQPQH

j_gene: TRBJ2-3
v_gene: TRBV7-2
CDR3aa: ASSFSGTPADTQY

j_gene: TRBJ2-1
v_gene: TRBV13
CDR3aa: VSSPVFTSGGGEQF

j_gene: TRBJ2-2
v_gene: TRBV10-3
CDR3aa: AITANQGNTGELF

j_gene: TRBJ2-1
v_gene: TRBV9
CDR3aa: ASSAVVEDEQF

j_gene: TRBJ2-5
v_gene: TRBV4-2
CDR3aa: ASSLGREASWAQY

j_gene: TRBJ2-1
v_gene: TRBV6-4
CDR3aa: ASSDPRYNEQF

j_gene: -
v_gene: TRBV7-9
CDR3aa: ASRSPRGTVGEQY

j_gene: TRBJ2-7
v_gene: TRBV7-9
CDR3aa: ASSLAGQEYEQY

j_gene: TRBJ2-1
v_gene: TRBV4-1
CDR3aa: ASSLQPSSSYNEQF

j_gene: TRBJ1-5
v_gene: TRBV10-2
CDR3aa: ASSEMGRNQPQH

j_gene: TRBJ2-3
v_gene: TRBV5-4
CDR3aa: ASSLSGRHTDTQY

j_gene: TRBJ2-5
v_gene: TRBV11-3
CDR3aa: ASSSRGQETQY

j_gene: TRBJ2-5
v_gene: TRBV7-9
CDR3aa: ASSLSRDRGDQY

j_gene: TRBJ2-5
v_gene: TRBV6-1
CDR3aa: ASRRQGSETQY

j_gene: TRBJ2-7
v_gene: TRBV11-2
CDR3aa: ASSLVVELPYEQY

j_gene: TRBJ2-7
v_gene: TRBV30
CDR3aa: ASETYEQY

j_gene: TRBJ2-7
v_gene: TRBV11-3
CDR3aa: ASSPSWLGINEQY

j_gene: TRBJ1-2
v_gene: TRBV2
CDR3aa: AKQRTAGSNYGYT

j_gene: -
v_gene: TRBV4-1
CDR3aa: ASSRVGDTYEQY

j_gene: TRBJ2-5
v_gene: TRBV5-1
CDR3aa: ASSLGLAVGYQETQY

j_gene: TRBJ2-3
v_gene: TRBV6-1
CDR3aa: ASSEARAGEMDTQY

j_gene: TRBJ2-3
v_gene: TRBV6-1
CDR3aa: ASSEVNRGSPDTQY

j_gene: TRBJ2-1
v_gene: TRBV6-5
CDR3aa: ASKNRDYTSNEQF

j_gene: TRBJ2-7
v_gene: TRBV11-3
CDR3aa: ASSFSAYEQY

j_gene: TRBJ2-5
v_gene: TRBV30
CDR3aa: AWSVGTGGLETQY

j_gene: TRBJ1-3
v_gene: TRBV15
CDR3aa: ATSRDAGSGNTIY

j_gene: TRBJ1-2
v_gene: TRBV28
CDR3aa: ASSLGWGGGYT

j_gene: TRBJ2-5
v_gene: TRBV9
CDR3aa: ASSPRTGVQETQY

j_gene: TRBJ2-1
v_gene: TRBV7-3
CDR3aa: ASSGASGSSRNEQF

j_gene: TRBJ2-3
v_gene: TRBV5-6
CDR3aa: ASSLEGFSNTQY